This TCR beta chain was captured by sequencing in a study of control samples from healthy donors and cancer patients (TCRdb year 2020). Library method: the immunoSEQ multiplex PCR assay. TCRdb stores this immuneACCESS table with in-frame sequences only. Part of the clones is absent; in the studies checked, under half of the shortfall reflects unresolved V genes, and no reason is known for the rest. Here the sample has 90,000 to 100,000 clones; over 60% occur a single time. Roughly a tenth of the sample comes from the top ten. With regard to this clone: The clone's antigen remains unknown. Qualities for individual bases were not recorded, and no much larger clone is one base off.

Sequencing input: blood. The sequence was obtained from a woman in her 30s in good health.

The DNA sequence is as follows: TGCGCCAGCAGGTTCCGAGGGGCGGACAACAATGAGCAGTTCTTC. It is translated as CASRFRGADNNEQFF. Rearrangement joined TRBV5-1 to TRBJ2-1; the D gene may be TRBD1 or TRBD2, since each aligns over 5 bases. V is pared back by 5 bases and J by 5 bases, with 17 bases lying between the germline termini. The cysteine opens and the phenylalanine closes a CDR3 of 15 amino acids. Only CDR3 DNA is held: 45 bases, read in frame from base 1. The germline V gene supplies CDR1 SGHRS and CDR2 YFSETQ.